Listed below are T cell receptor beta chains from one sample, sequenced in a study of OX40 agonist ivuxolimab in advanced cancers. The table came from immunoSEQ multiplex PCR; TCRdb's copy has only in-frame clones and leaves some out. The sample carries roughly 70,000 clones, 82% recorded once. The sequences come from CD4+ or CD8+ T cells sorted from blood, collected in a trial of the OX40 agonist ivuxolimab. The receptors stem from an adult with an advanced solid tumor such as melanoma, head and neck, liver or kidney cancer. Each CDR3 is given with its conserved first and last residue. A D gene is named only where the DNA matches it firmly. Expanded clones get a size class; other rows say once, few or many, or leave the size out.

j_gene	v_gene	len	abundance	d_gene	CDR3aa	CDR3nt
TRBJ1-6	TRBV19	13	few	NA	CASSTGSDSPLHF	TGTGCCAGTAGTACAGGGTCAGATTCACCCCTCCACTTT
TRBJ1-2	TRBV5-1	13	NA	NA	CASSFGGTYGYTF	TGCGCCAGCAGCTTCGGGGGCACCTATGGCTACACCTTC
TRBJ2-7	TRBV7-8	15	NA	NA	CASSALGTSTYEQYF	TGTGCCAGCAGCGCTCTCGGGACGTCCACCTACGAGCAGTACTTC
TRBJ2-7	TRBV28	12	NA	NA	CASTQGYYEQYF	TGTGCCAGCACCCAGGGGTACTACGAGCAGTACTTC
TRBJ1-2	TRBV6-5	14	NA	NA	CASSYSRGLDGYTF	TGTGCCAGCAGTTACTCGAGGGGGTTAGATGGCTACACCTTC
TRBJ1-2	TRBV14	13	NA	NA	CASSRDGPYGYTF	TGTGCCAGCAGTCGGGACGGACCCTATGGCTACACCTTC
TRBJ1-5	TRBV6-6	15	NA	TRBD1	CASSFSRGTGQPQHF	TGTGCCAGCAGCTTCAGTCGGGGGACAGGGCAGCCCCAGCATTTT
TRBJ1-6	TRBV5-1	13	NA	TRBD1	CASSSQGDSPLHF	TGCGCCAGCAGCTCCCAGGGGGATTCACCCCTCCACTTT
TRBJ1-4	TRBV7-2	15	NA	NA	CASSFSDTTNEKLFF	TGTGCCAGCAGCTTTTCGGACACCACTAATGAAAAACTGTTTTTT
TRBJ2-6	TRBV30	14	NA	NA	CAWLRDAGANVLTF	TGTGCCTGGCTTAGAGATGCTGGGGCCAACGTCCTGACTTTC
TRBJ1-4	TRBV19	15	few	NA	CARAGGGGAKEKLFF	TGTGCCAGAGCGGGTGGAGGAGGGGCTAAGGAAAAACTGTTTTTT
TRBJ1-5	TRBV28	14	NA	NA	CASSFLKGVQPQHF	TGTGCCAGCAGTTTTCTCAAAGGGGTTCAGCCCCAGCATTTT
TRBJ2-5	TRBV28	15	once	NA	CASSSPPYPQETQYF	TGTGCCAGCAGTTCTCCTCCTTACCCTCAGGAGACCCAGTACTTC
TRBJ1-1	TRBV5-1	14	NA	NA	CASSLGGGNTEAFF	TGCGCCAGCAGCTTGGGTGGGGGCAACACTGAAGCTTTCTTT
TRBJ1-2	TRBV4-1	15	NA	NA	CASSQAPTGPYGYTF	TGCGCCAGCAGCCAAGCCCCTACAGGGCCTTATGGCTACACCTTC
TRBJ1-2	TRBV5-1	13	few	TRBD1	CASSKGTGYSYTF	TGCGCCAGCAGCAAAGGGACAGGGTATAGCTACACCTTC
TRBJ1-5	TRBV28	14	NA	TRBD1	CASSLGQGNQPQHF	TGTGCCAGCAGTTTGGGACAGGGGAATCAGCCCCAGCATTTT
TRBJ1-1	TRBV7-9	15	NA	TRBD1	CASSHGTGVYTEAFF	TGTGCCAGCAGCCACGGGACAGGCGTTTACACTGAAGCTTTCTTT
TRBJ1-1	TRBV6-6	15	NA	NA	CASSYSNQMGVKAFF	TGTGCCAGCAGTTACTCGAATCAAATGGGGGTTAAAGCTTTCTTT
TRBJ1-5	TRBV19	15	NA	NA	CASTQGNGPQQPQHF	TGTGCCAGTACCCAGGGGAACGGACCTCAACAGCCCCAGCATTTT
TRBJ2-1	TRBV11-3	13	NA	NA	CASSFRDLEEQFF	TGTGCCAGCAGCTTTCGGGACCTGGAGGAGCAGTTCTTC
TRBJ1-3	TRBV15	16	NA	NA	CATSAYRLISGNTIYF	TGTGCCACCAGCGCCTACAGGTTAATTTCTGGAAACACCATATATTTT
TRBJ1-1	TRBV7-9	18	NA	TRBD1	CASSLPGQGRIKNTEAFF	TGTGCCAGCAGCTTACCTGGACAGGGGCGTATAAAGAACACTGAAGCTTTCTTT
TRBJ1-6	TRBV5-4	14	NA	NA	CASSLRRGGAPLHF	TGTGCCAGCAGCTTGCGCAGGGGCGGCGCACCCCTCCACTTT
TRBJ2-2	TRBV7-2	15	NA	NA	CASSLASTSPGELFF	TGTGCCAGCAGCCTCGCTAGTACATCACCCGGGGAGCTGTTTTTT
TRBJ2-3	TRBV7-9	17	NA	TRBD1	CASSPWTGPRQADTQYF	TGTGCCAGCAGCCCTTGGACAGGGCCCCGGCAGGCAGATACGCAGTATTTT
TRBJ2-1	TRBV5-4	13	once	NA	CASSTDRYNEQFF	TGTGCCAGCAGCACGGACAGATACAATGAGCAGTTCTTC
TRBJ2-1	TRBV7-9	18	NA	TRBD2	CASSSLGTSGDGRNEQFF	TGTGCCAGCAGCTCACTCGGGACTAGCGGGGACGGGCGCAATGAGCAGTTCTTC
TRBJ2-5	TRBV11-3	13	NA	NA	CASSHGGDGTQYF	TGTGCCAGCAGCCATGGGGGCGATGGGACCCAGTACTTC
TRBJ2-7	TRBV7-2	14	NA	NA	CASSLDRGNIWQYF	TGTGCCAGCAGCTTAGATCGCGGCAATATCTGGCAGTACTTC
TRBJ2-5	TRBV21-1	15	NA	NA	CASSSAQGRGETQYF	TGTGCCAGCAGCAGCGCACAGGGGAGGGGAGAGACCCAGTACTTC
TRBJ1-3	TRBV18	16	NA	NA	CASSPPSQGPGNTIYF	TGTGCCAGCTCACCACCAAGCCAGGGGCCTGGAAACACCATATATTTT
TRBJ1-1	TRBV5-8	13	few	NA	CASSLGWGTEAFF	TGTGCCAGCAGCTTGGGTTGGGGTACTGAAGCTTTCTTT
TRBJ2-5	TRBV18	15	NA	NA	CASSPLGQTRETQYF	TGTGCCAGCTCACCATTAGGACAGACCCGGGAGACCCAGTACTTC
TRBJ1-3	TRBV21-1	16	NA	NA	CATPRGRSSSGNTIYF	TGTGCCACCCCTCGGGGCAGGTCGAGCTCTGGAAACACCATATATTTT
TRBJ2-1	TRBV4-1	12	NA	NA	CASSLNYNEQFF	TGCGCCAGCAGCCTCAATTACAATGAGCAGTTCTTC
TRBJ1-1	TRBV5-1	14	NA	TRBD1	CASSLWTGDTEAFF	TGCGCCAGCAGCTTGTGGACAGGAGACACTGAAGCTTTCTTT
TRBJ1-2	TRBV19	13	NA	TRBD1	CASRDRASYGYTF	TGTGCCAGCCGGGACAGGGCTAGCTATGGCTACACCTTC
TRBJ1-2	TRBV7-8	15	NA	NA	CASSLKDNPNYGYTF	TGTGCCAGCAGCTTAAAAGACAACCCGAACTATGGCTACACCTTC
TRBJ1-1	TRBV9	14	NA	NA	CASSVKERMTEAFF	TGTGCCAGCAGCGTAAAGGAGCGGATGACTGAAGCTTTCTTT
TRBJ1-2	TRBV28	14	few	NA	CASSLDTRSYGYTF	TGTGCCAGCAGTTTAGACACCCGATCCTATGGCTACACCTTC
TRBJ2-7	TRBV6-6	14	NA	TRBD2	CASRFSGRRDEQYF	TGTGCCAGCAGGTTTAGCGGGAGGCGGGACGAGCAGTACTTC
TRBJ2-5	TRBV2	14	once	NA	CASTLRGVSETQYF	TGTGCCAGCACCCTCCGGGGAGTGAGTGAGACCCAGTACTTC
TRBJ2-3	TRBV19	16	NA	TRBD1	CASSHDRGLFPDTQYF	TGTGCCAGTAGTCACGACAGGGGGTTATTTCCAGATACGCAGTATTTT
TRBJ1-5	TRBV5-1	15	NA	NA	CASSLGTAGNQPQHF	TGCGCCAGCAGCTTGGGGACGGCCGGCAATCAGCCCCAGCATTTT
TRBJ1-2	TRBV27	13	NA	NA	CASSLTQTGAYTF	TGTGCCAGCAGTTTAACCCAAACTGGGGCCTACACCTTC
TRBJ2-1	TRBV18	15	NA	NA	CASSLRQNPYNEQFF	TGTGCCAGCTCTCTCAGACAGAACCCTTACAATGAGCAGTTCTTC
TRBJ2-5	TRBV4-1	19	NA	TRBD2	CASSKDMPGAGGPVETQYF	TGCGCCAGCAGCAAAGATATGCCTGGGGCGGGAGGGCCCGTGGAGACCCAGTACTTC
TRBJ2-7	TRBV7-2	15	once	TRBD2	CASSLATSGPYKQYF	TGTGCCAGCAGCTTAGCGACTAGCGGACCCTACAAGCAGTACTTC
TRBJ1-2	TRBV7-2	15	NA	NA	CASSSTPGLFEGYTF	TGTGCCAGCAGCTCCACCCCAGGGTTATTTGAGGGCTACACCTTC
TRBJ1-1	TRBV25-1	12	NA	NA	CASSGRNTEAFF	TGTGCCAGCAGTGGCCGGAACACTGAAGCTTTCTTT
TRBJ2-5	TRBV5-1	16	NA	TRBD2	CASSKTGTSGGETQYF	TGCGCCAGCAGCAAAACCGGGACTAGCGGGGGAGAGACCCAGTACTTC
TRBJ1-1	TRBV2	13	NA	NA	CASSYRAGGEAFF	TGTGCCAGCAGCTACAGGGCGGGGGGTGAAGCTTTCTTT
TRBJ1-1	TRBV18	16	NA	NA	CASSPARKGGEAEAFF	TGTGCCAGCTCACCAGCGCGGAAGGGGGGAGAGGCTGAAGCTTTCTTT
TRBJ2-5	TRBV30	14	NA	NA	CAWTLGGGKETQYF	TGTGCCTGGACCCTGGGGGGTGGGAAGGAGACCCAGTACTTC
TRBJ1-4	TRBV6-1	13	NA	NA	CASSRTANEKLFF	TGTGCCAGCAGTAGGACAGCTAATGAAAAACTGTTTTTT
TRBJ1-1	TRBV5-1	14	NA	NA	CASSGTRGRTEAFF	TGCGCCAGCAGCGGGACCAGAGGGCGGACTGAAGCTTTCTTT